This passage covers 18 T cell receptor beta chains from one sample sequenced in a study of blood T cell repertoires in COVID-19. Produced via immunoSEQ multiplex PCR; TCRdb's table is partial and in-frame only. The data hold about 330,000 clones, with around nine tenths observed a single time. What was sequenced was PBMCs or T cells enriched from blood (not recorded which). The receptors were gathered from a woman in her 30s who had recovered from COVID-19.

The rearrangement joins TRBV30 to TRBJ2-1, with a possible D match to TRBD1 (5 bases). Germline lookup yields CDR1 GTSNPN and CDR2 SVGIG (reference sequence). The CDR3 extends over 15 amino acids. The ends were cut back, 3 bases at V and 6 bases at J, with 18 bases in the middle. In DNA form, the CDR3 reads TGTGCCTGGAGGACGGAGCAGGGATGGGGCAATGAGCAGTTCTTC. Protein sequence: CAWRTEQGWGNEQFF. Full variable domain (missing parts from reference TRBV30 and TRBJ2-1): SQTIHQWPATLVQPVGSPLSLECTVEGTSNPNLYWYRQAAGRGLQLLFYSVGIGQISSEVPQNLSASRPQDRQFILSSKKLLLSDSGFYLCAWRTEQGWGNEQFFGPGTRLTVL.

This chain joins TRBV2 and TRBJ2-7, with D possibly being TRBD2 (5 bases). Germline CDR1 and CDR2: SNHLY and FYNNEI. V lost 11 bases and J 0 bases, leaving 17 bases between the germline ends. The CDR3 is 14 amino acids. For the CDR3, the DNA is TGTGCCTGCGGCATCGAGGGCAGCTCCTACGAGCAGTACTTC. This encodes CACGIEGSSYEQYF.

The chain couples TRBV6-2 or TRBV6-3 to TRBJ2-7, with 10 nucleotides matching TRBD1. V lost 3 bases to trimming and J lost 3 bases; unmatched junction nucleotides: 8. The CDR3 is made up of 16 amino acids. Germline assignment: CDR1 MNHEY and CDR2 SVGEGT. The CDR3 region is CASSYMLGQGFYEQYF. DNA of the CDR3: TGTGCCAGCAGTTATATGCTGGGACAGGGGTTCTACGAGCAGTACTTC.

This chain joins TRBV5-1 and TRBJ2-3, with 7 bases aligning to TRBD1. V was clipped by 2 bases and J by 2 bases; unmatched bases: 5. This CDR3 has 15 residues. Germline-derived CDR1 and CDR2 are SGHRS and YFSETQ. CDR3 amino acids: CASSLTGQNTDTQYF. The CDR3 DNA reads as TGCGCCAGCAGCTTAACGGGACAGAACACAGATACGCAGTATTTT.

The chain joins TRBV11-3 to TRBJ2-1, with 8 bases matching TRBD1. The germline V gene encodes CDR1 SGHNT and CDR2 YENEEA. The trim removed 4 bases at V and 5 bases at J, leaving 1 base unmatched. The CDR3 spans 13 residues. Here the CDR3 DNA reads TGTGCCAGCAGCTCGGACAGGGACAATGAGCAGTTCTTC. As protein: CASSSDRDNEQFF.

Only a few counts were recorded for this clone. The genes are TRBV5-1 and TRBJ2-1, with D possibly matching TRBD1 (7 bases). Looked up from germline, CDR1 is SGHRS and CDR2 is YFSETQ. The V gene lost 4 bases and the J gene lost 2 bases, with 13 bases spanning the gap. This CDR3 is 15 amino acids long. The CDR3 sequence is CASSGGTAPYNEQFF. CDR3 sequence (DNA): TGCGCCAGCAGCGGGGGGACAGCCCCCTACAATGAGCAGTTCTTC.

The J gene is TRBJ1-1, the V gene TRBV6-5, with D possibly TRBD1 on 5 matching bases. Trimming removed 7 bases at V and 0 bases at J, with 15 bases between. Germline V CDR1 and CDR2: MNHEY, SVGAGI. The CDR3 contains 15 residues. The CDR3 loop is CASTLSRTLNTEAFF. CDR3 nucleotides: TGTGCCAGCACCCTAAGTCGGACACTGAACACTGAAGCTTTCTTT.

The chain couples TRBV5-1 to TRBJ1-1; 7 bases fit TRBD1. The length of the CDR3 is 17 residues. Germline lookup yields CDR1 SGHRS and CDR2 YFSETQ. Trimming took 4 bases from V and 3 from J; bases not matched to a gene: 15. The CDR3 nucleotides read TGCGCCAGCAGCCCAGGACCCTTCTACCAGGGGGACACTGAAGCTTTCTTT. Translation gives CASSPGPFYQGDTEAFF.

This chain links TRBV4-1 with TRBJ2-1; 13 bases are a match to TRBD2. This CDR3 region has 17 residues. J lost 4 bases, V lost 2 bases, and 5 bases had no gene match. The germline V gene encodes CDR1 MGHRA and CDR2 YSYEKL. The CDR3 DNA follows: TGCGCCAGCAGCCAAAGACTAGCGGGGGGCGGGTACAATGAGCAGTTCTTC. This codes for CASSQRLAGGGYNEQFF.

The sample holds one count of this clone. The V call is TRBV19, the J call TRBJ2-7, with TRBD2 identical over 9 bases. J gave up 5 bases and V 6 bases, and 11 bases lay outside the gene matches. The germline gives CDR1 LNHDA, CDR2 SQIVND (reference sequence). CDR3 length: 15 amino acids. The CDR3 DNA reads as TGTGCCAGTAGCCCTAGCGGGGACCCTCTGAACGAGCAGTACTTC. Its translation: CASSPSGDPLNEQYF. Looking up the rest from reference TRBV19 and TRBJ2-7 gives the full variable domain: DGGITQSPKYLFRKEGQNVTLSCEQNLNHDAMYWYRQDPGQGLRLIYYSQIVNDFQKGDIAEGYSVSREKKESFPLTVTSAQKNPTAFYLCASSPSGDPLNEQYFGPGTRLTVT.

CDR3 region: CASSQPLTGGNTEAFF. In DNA form, the CDR3 reads TGTGCCAGCAGCCAGCCCTTGACAGGGGGTAACACTGAAGCTTTCTTT. This sequence joins TRBV3-1 (or the pseudogene TRBV3-2) and TRBJ1-1; 9 bases align to TRBD1. Germline lookup yields CDR1 LGHDT and CDR2 YNNKEL (reference sequence). The ends lost 3 bases at V and 2 bases at J; junction bases unmatched: 7. CDR3 length equals 16 residues.

This chain uses TRBV10-1 with TRBJ2-7, with D possibly matching TRBD1 (6 bases). The CDR3 is 13 residues long. Germline V CDR1 and CDR2: WNHNN, SYGVQD (reference sequence). The V gene lost 4 bases and the J gene lost 4 bases, with 11 bases spanning the gap. The CDR3 sequence: CASSVTGSYEQYF. CDR3 DNA sequence: TGCGCCAGCAGTGTTACAGGGTCTTACGAGCAGTACTTC.

V and J are TRBV5-1 and TRBJ1-5; D unresolved. V was pared by 0 bases and J by 3 bases, with 10 bases between. In germline, CDR1 is SGHRS, CDR2 YFSETQ. This CDR3 comprises 15 residues. The CDR3 here is CASSLEGSPNQPQHF. In DNA form, the CDR3 reads TGCGCCAGCAGCTTGGAAGGGAGTCCCAATCAGCCCCAGCATTTT.

This clone occurred once. The chain recombines TRBV7-9 with TRBJ1-2, with 10 nucleotides matching TRBD1. The germline V gene encodes CDR1 SEHNR and CDR2 FQNEAQ (reference sequence). After removal of 5 bases from V and 2 bases from J, the junction contained 8 bases not matched to a gene. This CDR3 spans 16 amino acids. CDR3 DNA sequence: TGTGCCAGCAGCGGCAGCGGGACAGGGGAAAACTATGGCTACACCTTC. Protein product: CASSGSGTGENYGYTF.

This clone has just one count. The gene calls are TRBV19 and TRBJ2-3; TRBD1 agrees at 9 bases. In germline, CDR1 is LNHDA, CDR2 SQIVND (reference sequence). Trimming took 5 bases from V and 1 from J; bases not matched to a gene: 4. The CDR3 covers 15 residues. The CDR3, as DNA: TGTGCCAGTAGTTCCGACAGGGGGGGCACAGATACGCAGTATTTT. Translating gives CASSSDRGGTDTQYF.

The chain employs TRBV5-1 and TRBJ1-6; D is unresolved. V was pared by 4 bases and J by 0 bases, with 17 bases between. This CDR3 has 18 amino acids. Germline CDR1 is SGHRS and CDR2 is YFSETQ. CDR3 nucleotides: TGCGCCAGCAGCCCAGGTCCGCCGAAAAGCTCCTATAATTCACCCCTCCACTTT. Its translation is CASSPGPPKSSYNSPLHF.

Here the CDR3 DNA reads TGCGCCAGCAGCTACAGTTGGGCCGGCTCAAACACCATATATTTT. Translation gives CASSYSWAGSNTIYF. V and J are TRBV4-1 and TRBJ1-3; no firm D call. The ends were cut back, 5 bases at V and 6 bases at J, with 17 bases in the middle. The CDR3 spans 15 residues. CDR1 is MGHRA, CDR2 YSYEKL, per germline.

The chain uses TRBV4-2 and TRBJ1-5, with D possibly being TRBD1 (5 bases). V shed 3 bases and J shed 1 base, with 10 bases lying between them. CDR1 and CDR2 (germline): LGHNA, YNFKEQ. This CDR3 is 15 amino acids long. CDR3 in amino acids: CASSQPTESNQPQHF. The CDR3, as DNA: TGTGCCAGCAGCCAGCCGACAGAGAGCAATCAGCCCCAGCATTTT.